This T cell receptor (beta chain) was captured by sequencing in a study of blood T cells in healthy people across ages. Study-wide findings and caveats: The study could not conclusively compare naive and antigen-experienced cells, given its unsorted PBMCs.

Germline loops: CDR1 SGHDN, CDR2 FVKESK. CDR3 length: 15 residues. V lost 4 bases and J 13 bases, leaving 20 bases between the germline ends. As to this clonotype: Its antigen is not identified.

Primers used in a second PCR of about 6 to 11 cycles were a sample-barcoded 5' primer and a J-beta primer mix. TCRdb passed the 5' RACE reads through MiXCR, listing each CDR3 protein once. The sample includes around 1.5 million distinct CDR3 sequences, 42% seen only once; the top ten take 7% to 9.5%. This sequence originates from a woman younger than 30 in good health. The chain combines TRBV14 with TRBJ1-6; D is perhaps TRBD1 (5 bases). The specimen sequenced was blood. The CDR3 region has the DNA TGTGCCAGCAGCCCGCCAGGGTATGCCCGAGGGCCCCTCCACTTT. Residues: CASSPPGYARGPLHF. Variable domain in full (rest from reference TRBV14 and TRBJ1-6): EAGVTQFPSHSVIEKGQTVTLRCDPISGHDNLYWYRRVMGKEIKFLLHFVKESKQDESGMPNNRFLAERTGGTYSTLKVQPAELEDSGVYFCASSPPGYARGPLHFGNGTRLTVT.